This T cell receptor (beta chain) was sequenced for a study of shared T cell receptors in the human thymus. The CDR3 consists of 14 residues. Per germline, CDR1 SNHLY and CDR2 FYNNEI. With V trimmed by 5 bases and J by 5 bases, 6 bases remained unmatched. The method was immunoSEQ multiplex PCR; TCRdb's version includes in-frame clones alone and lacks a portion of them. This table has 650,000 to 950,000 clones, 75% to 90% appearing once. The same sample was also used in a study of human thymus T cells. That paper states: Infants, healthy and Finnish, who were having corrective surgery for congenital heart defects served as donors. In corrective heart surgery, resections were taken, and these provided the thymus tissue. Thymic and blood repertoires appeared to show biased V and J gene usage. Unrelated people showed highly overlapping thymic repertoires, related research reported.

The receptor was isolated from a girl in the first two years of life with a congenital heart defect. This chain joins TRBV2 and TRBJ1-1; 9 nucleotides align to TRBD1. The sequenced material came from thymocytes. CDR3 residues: CASSMGQGRTEAFF. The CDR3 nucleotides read TGTGCCAGCAGTATGGGACAGGGTCGGACTGAAGCTTTCTTT.